One sample yielded the 2 T cell receptor beta chains listed below, sequenced in a study of human T cells and chemical hapten exposure. Time point defined: pre-sensitization, week 0. Treatment described: therapeutic diphenylcyclopropenone sensitization with weekly scalp DPC. TCRdb fed the RACE reads into MiXCR, producing one record per CDR3 protein. The sample has about 110,000 distinct CDR3 sequences; 12% are singletons. Sequencing was performed on whole blood, taken in connection with sensitization to the hapten diphenylcyclopropenone (DPC). The receptors were gathered from a woman in her 50s with alopecia areata. Some clones in this sample may be carry-over from other donors' samples.

This clonotype showed up just a few times. This chain connects TRBV28 to TRBJ1-6; 10 bases match TRBD1. The CDR3 runs 17 residues. The ends lost 5 bases at V and 0 bases at J; junction bases unmatched: 4. Germline CDR1 MDHEN, CDR2 SYDVKM. In DNA, the CDR3 is TGTGCCAGCAGTGTGACAGGGGGCGCCTCCTATAATTCACCCCTCCACTTT. Translation gives CASSVTGGASYNSPLHF.

This clonotype was seen ten or more times. The rearrangement links TRBV2 to TRBJ2-3; D is possibly TRBD2 (5 bases). CDR1 is SNHLY, CDR2 FYNNEI, per germline. Trimming pared 4 bases from V and 3 bases from J, leaving 8 bases between. The CDR3 runs 13 residues. The DNA for the CDR3 is TGTGCCAGCAGTGTGTCGGGAACAGATACGCAGTATTTT. This translates into CASSVSGTDTQYF.